The clone carrying this TCR beta chain came up once. What it binds is unknown. V lost 2 bases and J 10 bases, leaving 9 bases between the germline ends. Per the germline V gene, CDR1 is SGHDN and CDR2 is FVKESK. This CDR3 is built from 13 residues. The record originates from a study of cytomegalovirus exposure and HLA in healthy donors. Study-level results: Researchers counted 164 TCR beta chains as cytomegalovirus-associated. Presence/absence analyses rested on an assumption that sequencing depth was roughly uniform across donors. Per a prior analysis, the majority of TCR beta V segments were productive roughly 87% or roughly 30% of the time. In a later analysis, TCR beta V- and J-gene trimming was associated with a missense DCLRE1C variant.

Vbeta (60) and Jbeta (13) primers were used in the PCR. Clones were read by immunoSEQ multiplex PCR, and TCRdb kept only the in-frame ones, dropping some. The table lists about 93,000 clones, over 75% of them singletons. The TCR was taken from a man between 25 and 39 years old in good health and CMV-seronegative. The sequenced material came from PBMCs. The chain links TRBV14 to TRBJ1-6; possibly TRBD1 for D (6 bases). CDR3 in amino acids: CASSQRGWSPLHF. The CDR3 DNA is TGTGCCAGCAGCCAAAGGGGGTGGTCACCCCTCCACTTT.